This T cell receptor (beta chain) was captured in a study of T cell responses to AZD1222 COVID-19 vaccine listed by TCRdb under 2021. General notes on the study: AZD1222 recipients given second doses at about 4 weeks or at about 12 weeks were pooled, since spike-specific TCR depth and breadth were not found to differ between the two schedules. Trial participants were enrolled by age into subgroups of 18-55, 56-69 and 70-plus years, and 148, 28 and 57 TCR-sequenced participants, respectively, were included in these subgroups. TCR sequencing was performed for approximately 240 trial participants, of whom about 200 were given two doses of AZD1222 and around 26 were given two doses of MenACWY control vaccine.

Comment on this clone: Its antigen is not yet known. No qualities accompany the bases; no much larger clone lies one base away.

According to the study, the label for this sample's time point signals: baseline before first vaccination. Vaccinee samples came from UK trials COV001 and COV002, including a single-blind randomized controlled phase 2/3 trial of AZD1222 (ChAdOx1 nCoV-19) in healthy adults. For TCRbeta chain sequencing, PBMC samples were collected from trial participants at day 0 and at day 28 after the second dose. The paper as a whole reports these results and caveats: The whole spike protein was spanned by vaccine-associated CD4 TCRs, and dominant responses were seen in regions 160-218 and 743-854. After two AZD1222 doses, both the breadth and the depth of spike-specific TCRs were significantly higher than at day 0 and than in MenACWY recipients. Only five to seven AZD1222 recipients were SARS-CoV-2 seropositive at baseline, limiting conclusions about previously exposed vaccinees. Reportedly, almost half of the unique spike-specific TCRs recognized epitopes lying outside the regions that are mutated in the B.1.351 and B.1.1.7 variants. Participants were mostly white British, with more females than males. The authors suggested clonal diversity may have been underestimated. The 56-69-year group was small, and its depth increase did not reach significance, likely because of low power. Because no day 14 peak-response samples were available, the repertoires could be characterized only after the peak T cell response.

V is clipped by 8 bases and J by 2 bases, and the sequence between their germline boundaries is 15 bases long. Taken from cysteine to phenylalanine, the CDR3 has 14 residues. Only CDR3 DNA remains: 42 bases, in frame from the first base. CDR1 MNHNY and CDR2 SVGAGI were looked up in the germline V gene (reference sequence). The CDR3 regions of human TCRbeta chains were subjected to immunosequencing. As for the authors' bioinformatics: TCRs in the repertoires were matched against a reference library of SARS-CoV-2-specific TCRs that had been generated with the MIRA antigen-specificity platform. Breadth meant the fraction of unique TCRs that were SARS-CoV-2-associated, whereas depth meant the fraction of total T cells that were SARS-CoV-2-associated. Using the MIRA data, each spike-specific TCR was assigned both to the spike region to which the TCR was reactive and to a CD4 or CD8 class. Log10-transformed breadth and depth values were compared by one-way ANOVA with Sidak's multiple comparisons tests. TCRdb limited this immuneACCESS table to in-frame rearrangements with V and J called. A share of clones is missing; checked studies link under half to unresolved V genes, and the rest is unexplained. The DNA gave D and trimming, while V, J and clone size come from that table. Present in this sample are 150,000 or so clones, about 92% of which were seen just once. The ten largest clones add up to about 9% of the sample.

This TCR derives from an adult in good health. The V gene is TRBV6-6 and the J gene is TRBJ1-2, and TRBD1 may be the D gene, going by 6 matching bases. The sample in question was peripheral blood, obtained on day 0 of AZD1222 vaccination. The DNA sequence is TGTGCCAGCGAAGACAGGAACCGAAACTATGGCTACACCTTC. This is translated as CASEDRNRNYGYTF.